This T cell receptor (beta chain) is drawn from a study of T-cell memory formation after mild COVID-19. Study-level background: Clusters of TCRs were largely donor specific.

Comments on this clonotype: The antigen is unknown.

TCRdb recomputed calls from the 5' RACE reads with MiXCR, one row per CDR3 protein. The sample records 550,000 to 650,000 distinct CDR3 sequences, around 15% being singletons. Study-wide results and limits: Some SARS-CoV-2-responding clones were already detected in memory before infection. CD4+ contracting clones lay mainly in CM and EM, CD8+ ones in EMRA.

Germline V gene data show CDR1 as SQVTM and CDR2 as ANQGSEA. V was pared by 6 bases and J by 4 bases, with 10 bases between. The CDR3 is 12 residues long. This TCR came from an adult woman who had mild COVID-19 (a few samples of this study predate the infection). Cell type and time point are not known. The sample comprised PBMCs or a T cell subset sorted from them (not recorded which). This rearrangement joins TRBV29-1 to TRBJ2-1; no clear D gene. Here the CDR3 DNA reads TGCAGCGTGGAACCCGGGTACAATGAGCAGTTCTTC. As protein: CSVEPGYNEQFF.